This T cell receptor (beta chain) was captured in a study of blood T cell repertoires in COVID-19. The CDR3 is 15 residues long. The ends were cut back, 0 bases at V and 3 bases at J, with 9 bases in the middle. CDR1 is LGHDT, CDR2 YNNKEL, per germline (reference sequence). Libraries were prepared by immunoSEQ multiplex PCR; TCRdb keeps only in-frame clonotypes and omits some of them. The table has roughly 180,000 clones, about 88% seen once. Sequenced sample: peripheral blood. This chain connects TRBV3-1 (or the pseudogene TRBV3-2) to TRBJ2-1; the D gene is possibly TRBD1 (6 bases). This TCR was sampled from a man between 18 and 29 years old with acute or convalescent COVID-19. The CDR3 DNA reads as TGTGCCAGCAGCCAAGAGCCCAGGGGCTACAATGAGCAGTTCTTC. Amino acids: CASSQEPRGYNEQFF.